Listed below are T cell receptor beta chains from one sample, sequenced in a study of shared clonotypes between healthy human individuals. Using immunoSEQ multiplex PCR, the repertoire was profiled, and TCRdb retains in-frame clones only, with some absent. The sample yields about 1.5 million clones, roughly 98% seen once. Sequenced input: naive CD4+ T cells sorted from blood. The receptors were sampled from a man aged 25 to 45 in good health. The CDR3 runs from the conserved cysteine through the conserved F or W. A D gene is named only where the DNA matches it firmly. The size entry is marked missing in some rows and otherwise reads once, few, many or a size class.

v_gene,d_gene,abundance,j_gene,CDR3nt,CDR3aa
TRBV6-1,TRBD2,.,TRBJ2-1,TGTGCCAGCAGTGAAGAGCTAGCGGGGGCCTACAATGAGCAGTTCTTC,CASSEELAGAYNEQFF
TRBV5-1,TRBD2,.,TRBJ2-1,TGCGCCACGGGACTAGCGGGTTTTCAAACACACAATGAGCAGTTCTTC,CATGLAGFQTHNEQFF
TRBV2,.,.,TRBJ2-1,TGTGCCAGCAGTTACTATAGCGGTAACTTTTACAATGAGCAGTTCTTC,CASSYYSGNFYNEQFF
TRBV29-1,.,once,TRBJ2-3,TGCAGCGTTGAACGACAGGGAGGCGGCACAGATACGCAGTATTTT,CSVERQGGGTDTQYF
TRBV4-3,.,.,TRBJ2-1,TGCGCCAGCAGCCAAGAAGTCGAGGGGCTGGGCGATGAGCAGTTCTTC,CASSQEVEGLGDEQFF
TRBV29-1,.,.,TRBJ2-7,TGCAGCGTTGTCGTAAGGGGCTGGGAGCAGTACTTC,CSVVVRGWEQYF
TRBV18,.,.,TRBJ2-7,TGTGCCAGCTCACTAGGGACCAATCCAGCCTACGAGCAGTACTTC,CASSLGTNPAYEQYF
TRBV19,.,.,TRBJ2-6,TGTGCCAGTACGACTAGACCGCGGCCTAATCGCTCTGGGGCCAACGTCCTGACTTTC,CASTTRPRPNRSGANVLTF
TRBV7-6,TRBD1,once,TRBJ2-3,TGTGCCAGCAGCTCCGGACAGGCTAGGAGCACAGATACGCAGTATTTT,CASSSGQARSTDTQYF
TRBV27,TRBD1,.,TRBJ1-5,TGTGCCAGCAGTTTATTATACAGGGGTGGCAATCAGCCCCAGCATTTT,CASSLLYRGGNQPQHF
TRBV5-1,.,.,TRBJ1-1,TGCGCCAGCAGCCCCGCCGTGGTAGTGTCCGAAGCTTTCTTT,CASSPAVVVSEAFF
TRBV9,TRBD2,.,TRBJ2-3,TGTGCCAGCAGCCACGCCGGGACTAGGGGAGATACGCAGTATTTT,CASSHAGTRGDTQYF
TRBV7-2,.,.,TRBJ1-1,TGTGCCAGCAGCCCGGAAAGAAACATGAACACTGAAGCTTTCTTT,CASSPERNMNTEAFF
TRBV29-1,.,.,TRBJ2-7,TGCAGCGTTGAGAGTAGGAGGAGACTCCCTTACGAGCAGTACTTC,CSVESRRRLPYEQYF
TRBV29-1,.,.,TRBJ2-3,TGCAGCGTGGTAAGGCCCGGGGCCACACGGACAGATACGCAGTATTTT,CSVVRPGATRTDTQYF
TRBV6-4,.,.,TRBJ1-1,TGTGCCAGCAGTGCAGGGTTTGCGGGCACTGAAGCTTTCTTT,CASSAGFAGTEAFF
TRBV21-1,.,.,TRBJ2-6,TGTGCCAGCAGCATATACCGGGACAGGGTAACCTCTGGGGCCAACGTCCTGACTTTC,CASSIYRDRVTSGANVLTF
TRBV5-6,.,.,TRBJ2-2,TGTGCCAGCAGCCCCGGGACGGAGAACACCGGGGAGCTGTTTTTT,CASSPGTENTGELFF
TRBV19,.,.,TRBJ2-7,TGTGCCAGTAGTATAGGGTGGGGCTACGAGCAGTACTTC,CASSIGWGYEQYF
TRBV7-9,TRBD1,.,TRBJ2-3,TGTGCCAGCAGCTTACTCGTGACAGGGACAGATACGCAGTATTTT,CASSLLVTGTDTQYF
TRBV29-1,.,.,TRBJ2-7,TGCAGCGTTGTTGAGCGCGAGACAGCCTACGAGCAGTACTTC,CSVVERETAYEQYF
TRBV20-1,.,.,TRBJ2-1,TGCAGTGCTAGAGTAGCAGGCGGTGGGTTCTTC,CSARVAGGGFF
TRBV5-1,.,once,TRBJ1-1,TGCGCCAGCAGCTTGGGCAAACAGAACACTGAAGCTTTCTTT,CASSLGKQNTEAFF
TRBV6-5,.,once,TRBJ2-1,TGTGCCACCTCGAGTTCCCGGGGACGGGAGCAGTTCTTC,CATSSSRGREQFF
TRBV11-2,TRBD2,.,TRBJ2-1,TGTGCCAGCAGCCCTAAGATAGGACTAGCCAATGAGCAGTTCTTC,CASSPKIGLANEQFF
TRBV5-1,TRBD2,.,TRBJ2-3,TGCGCCAGCAGCTTGGGGCTAGCGGGAGGCTCAGATACGCAGTATTTT,CASSLGLAGGSDTQYF
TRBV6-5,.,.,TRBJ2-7,TGTGCCAGCACAAACAGCGGGCGGCAGTACTTC,CASTNSGRQYF
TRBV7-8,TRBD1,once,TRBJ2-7,TGTGCCAGCAGCTTGGACAGGCATCAACAACTTTACGAGCAGTACTTC,CASSLDRHQQLYEQYF
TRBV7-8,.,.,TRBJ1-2,TGTGCCAGCAGCAAGGGCACAGGGTATGGCTACACCTTC,CASSKGTGYGYTF
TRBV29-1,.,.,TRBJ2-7,TGCAGCGTTGACGGGCAGGGGAACGAGCAGTACTTC,CSVDGQGNEQYF
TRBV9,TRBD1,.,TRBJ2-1,TGTGCCAGCAGCGTGGGACAGGGTAACAATGAGCAGTTCTTC,CASSVGQGNNEQFF
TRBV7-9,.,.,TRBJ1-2,TGTGCCAGCGGGGAACAGACCTATGGCTACACCTTC,CASGEQTYGYTF
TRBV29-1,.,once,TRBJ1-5,TGCAGCGTTGAAGAGACCCAGGGACAGCCCCAGCATTTT,CSVEETQGQPQHF
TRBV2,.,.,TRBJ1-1,TGTGCCAGCAGTAGTGGACGCGAATTCGAAGCTTTCTTT,CASSSGREFEAFF
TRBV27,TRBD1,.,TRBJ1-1,TGTGCCAGCCGGGACAGGACGTTCGCGAACACTGAAGCTTTCTTT,CASRDRTFANTEAFF
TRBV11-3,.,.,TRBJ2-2,TGTGCCAGCCTCGGGGTAACCGGGGAGCTGTTTTTT,CASLGVTGELFF
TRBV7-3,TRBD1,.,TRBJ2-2,TGTGCCAGCTCACCCGGGACAGTAACCGGGGAGCTGTTTTTT,CASSPGTVTGELFF
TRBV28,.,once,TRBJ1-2,TGTGCCAGCAGTTTATGGGGAAACTATGGCTACACCTTC,CASSLWGNYGYTF
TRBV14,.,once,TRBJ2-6,TGTGCCAGCAGCCCGGGGGCGACACGCACTCGGGCCAACGTCCTGACTTTC,CASSPGATRTRANVLTF
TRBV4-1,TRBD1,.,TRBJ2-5,TGCGCCAGCAGCCAAGGCCGGGACAGGGTGGTAGAGACCCAGTACTTC,CASSQGRDRVVETQYF
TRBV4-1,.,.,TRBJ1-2,TGCGCCAGCAGCCAAGAAGGTCCCAGGAAGGATGGCTACACCTTC,CASSQEGPRKDGYTF
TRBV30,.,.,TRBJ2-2,TGTGCCTGGAGGATCAGCCTGAACACCGGGGAGCTGTTTTTT,CAWRISLNTGELFF
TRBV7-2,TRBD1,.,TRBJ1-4,TGTGCCAGCAGCTTACAGGGGGGATTTGATGAAAAACTGTTTTTT,CASSLQGGFDEKLFF
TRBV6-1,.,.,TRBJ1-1,TGTGCCAGCAGTGAAGTAGGGGAAGTCTACACTGAAGCTTTCTTT,CASSEVGEVYTEAFF
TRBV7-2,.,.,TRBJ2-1,TGTGCCAGCAGCACTATAAGTGGTCGGAATGAGCAGTTCTTC,CASSTISGRNEQFF
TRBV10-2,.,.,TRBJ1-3,TGCGCCAGCAGCTCCATCCTCACTGGAAACACCATATATTTT,CASSSILTGNTIYF
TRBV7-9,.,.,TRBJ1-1,TGTGCCAGCAGCTTGGAGATGAACACTGAAGCTTTCTTT,CASSLEMNTEAFF
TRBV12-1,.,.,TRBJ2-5,TGTGCCAGCAGGGGTGTGGGCGGGGTTGGCCGCGAGACCCAGTACTTC,CASRGVGGVGRETQYF
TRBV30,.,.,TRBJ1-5,TGTGCCTGGAGTGGAGGGTTTGGTCAGCCCCAGCATTTT,CAWSGGFGQPQHF
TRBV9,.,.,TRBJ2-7,TGTGCCAGCAGCCCGACTTGGGCGGAGACGTACGAGCAGTACTTC,CASSPTWAETYEQYF
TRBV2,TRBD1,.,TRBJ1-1,TGTGCCAGCAGTGTACAGGGGCCCGCGAACACTGAAGCTTTCTTT,CASSVQGPANTEAFF
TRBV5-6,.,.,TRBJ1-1,TGTGCCAGCAGCTCGGACTGGGTTGAAGCTTTCTTT,CASSSDWVEAFF
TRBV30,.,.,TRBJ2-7,TGTGCCTGGAGATTTAATAGCGGAGCCTCCTACGAGCAGTACTTC,CAWRFNSGASYEQYF
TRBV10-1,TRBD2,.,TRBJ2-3,TGCGCCACCTCCCAAGGTCGACTAGCGGGAATAGATACGCAGTATTTT,CATSQGRLAGIDTQYF
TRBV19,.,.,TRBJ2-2,TGTGCCAGTAGTACAGGACATCACCGGGCCGGGGAGCTGTTTTTT,CASSTGHHRAGELFF
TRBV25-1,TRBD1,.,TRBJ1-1,TGTGCCAGCAGTGTGGACAGGCGGGGAGCTTTCTTT,CASSVDRRGAFF
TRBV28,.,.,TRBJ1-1,TGTGCCAGCGACCAAGGGGGAGAGAACACTGAAGCTTTCTTT,CASDQGGENTEAFF